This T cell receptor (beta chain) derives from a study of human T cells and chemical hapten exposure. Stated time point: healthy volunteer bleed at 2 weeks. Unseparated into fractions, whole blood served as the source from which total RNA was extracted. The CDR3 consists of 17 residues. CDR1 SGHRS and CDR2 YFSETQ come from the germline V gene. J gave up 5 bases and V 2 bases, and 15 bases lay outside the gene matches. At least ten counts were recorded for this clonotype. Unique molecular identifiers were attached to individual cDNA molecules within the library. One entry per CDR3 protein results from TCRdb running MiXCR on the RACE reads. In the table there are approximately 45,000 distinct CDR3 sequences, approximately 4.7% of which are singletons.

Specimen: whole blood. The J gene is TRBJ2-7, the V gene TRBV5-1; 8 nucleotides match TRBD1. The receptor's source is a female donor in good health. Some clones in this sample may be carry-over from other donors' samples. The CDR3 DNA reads TGCGCCAGCAGCTTCGGGTCTGGGGGGCAGGGGGCCCACGAGCAGTACTTC. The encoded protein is CASSFGSGGQGAHEQYF.